A selection of T cell receptor beta chains follows, all from one sample in a study of Ad26.COV2.S vaccination and SARS-CoV-2 variants. The assay was immunoSEQ multiplex PCR, and TCRdb's table has in-frame clones only and misses some. The data contain about 450,000 clones, roughly 89% of them singletons. Specimen: peripheral blood, collected in a trial of Ad26.COV2.S vaccine versus placebo. The receptors come from a person between 18 and 65 years old who received the Ad26.COV2.S COVID-19 vaccine or a placebo. Each CDR3 is given with its conserved first and last residue. Fields, in order: CDR3 DNA, CDR3 protein, clone size, V gene, D gene, J gene. A D gene is named only where the DNA matches it firmly. Clone size, where shown, is once, few, many, or a class for clones that have expanded.

CDR3 DNA: TGTGCCAGCAGATACAGGGACCCTGGGGCCAACGTCCTGACTTTC; CDR3 protein: CASRYRDPGANVLTF; clone size: once; V gene: TRBV7-3; D gene: NA; J gene: TRBJ2-6
CDR3 DNA: TGTGCCAGCAGCCGTGGAGGGGAGAGCAATCAGCCCCAGCATTTT; CDR3 protein: CASSRGGESNQPQHF; clone size: once; V gene: TRBV11-2; D gene: NA; J gene: TRBJ1-5
CDR3 DNA: TGTGCCAGCACCCCGAGAATTCTGAACACTGAAGCTTTCTTT; CDR3 protein: CASTPRILNTEAFF; clone size: NA; V gene: TRBV11-2; D gene: NA; J gene: TRBJ1-1
CDR3 DNA: TGTGCCAGCAGCCCTACTGGTTATGCGGCCTACACAGATACGCAGTATTTT; CDR3 protein: CASSPTGYAAYTDTQYF; clone size: NA; V gene: TRBV5-4; D gene: NA; J gene: TRBJ2-3
CDR3 DNA: TGTGCCAGCACGAACCTCTTAACTAGCGGGATTACAGATACGCAGTATTTT; CDR3 protein: CASTNLLTSGITDTQYF; clone size: NA; V gene: TRBV11-3; D gene: TRBD2; J gene: TRBJ2-3
CDR3 DNA: TGTGCCAGCAGCTTAGGAACAGGGAGAGGAAACACCATATATTTT; CDR3 protein: CASSLGTGRGNTIYF; clone size: NA; V gene: TRBV13; D gene: NA; J gene: TRBJ1-3
CDR3 DNA: TGCGCCAGCAGCCATGGACAGCTCTTAACTAACTATGGCTACACCTTC; CDR3 protein: CASSHGQLLTNYGYTF; clone size: NA; V gene: TRBV5-1; D gene: NA; J gene: TRBJ1-2
CDR3 DNA: TGTGCCAGCAGCTTAGGACTAGTGGGAGATACGCAGTATTTT; CDR3 protein: CASSLGLVGDTQYF; clone size: NA; V gene: TRBV11-3; D gene: NA; J gene: TRBJ2-3
CDR3 DNA: TGTGCCAGCAGTCCCGCGGGGGGTTTACTCTATGGCTACACCTTC; CDR3 protein: CASSPAGGLLYGYTF; clone size: NA; V gene: TRBV28; D gene: NA; J gene: TRBJ1-2
CDR3 DNA: TGTGCCAGCAGCCAGGTTCTCGGACAGAACTATGGCTACACCTTC; CDR3 protein: CASSQVLGQNYGYTF; clone size: NA; V gene: TRBV4-2; D gene: NA; J gene: TRBJ1-2
CDR3 DNA: TGCGCCAGCAGTGAGGGGCGAGGGAGGGGAGAGACCCAGTACTTC; CDR3 protein: CASSEGRGRGETQYF; clone size: NA; V gene: TRBV10-1; D gene: TRBD2; J gene: TRBJ2-5
CDR3 DNA: TGTGCCAGCTCACCGGGGACAGGCCAAAGCTATGGCTACACCTTC; CDR3 protein: CASSPGTGQSYGYTF; clone size: NA; V gene: TRBV18; D gene: TRBD1; J gene: TRBJ1-2
CDR3 DNA: TGTGCCAGCAGTTCCGGGACAGGGGATTCAGAGCAGTACTTC; CDR3 protein: CASSSGTGDSEQYF; clone size: NA; V gene: TRBV2; D gene: TRBD1; J gene: TRBJ2-7
CDR3 DNA: TGTGCCTGGTCGAATGACCCACTCAAGAGTGAAAAACTGTTTTTT; CDR3 protein: CAWSNDPLKSEKLFF; clone size: NA; V gene: TRBV30; D gene: NA; J gene: TRBJ1-4
CDR3 DNA: TGTGCCAGCAGCCGAGCGGGATACGAGCAGTACTTC; CDR3 protein: CASSRAGYEQYF; clone size: NA; V gene: TRBV28; D gene: TRBD2; J gene: TRBJ2-7
CDR3 DNA: TGTGCCAGCAGCTTATTTTCGACTAGCGCTTACAATGAGCAGTTCTTC; CDR3 protein: CASSLFSTSAYNEQFF; clone size: NA; V gene: TRBV7-6; D gene: TRBD2; J gene: TRBJ2-1
CDR3 DNA: TGTGCCAGCAGCGGACAGCCCTATGGCTACACCTTC; CDR3 protein: CASSGQPYGYTF; clone size: NA; V gene: TRBV6-5; D gene: NA; J gene: TRBJ1-2
CDR3 DNA: TGTGCCAGCTCACCACCGGGTCGGGGAAATCAGCCCCAGCATTTT; CDR3 protein: CASSPPGRGNQPQHF; clone size: NA; V gene: TRBV18; D gene: NA; J gene: TRBJ1-5
CDR3 DNA: TGTGCCAGCAGTTACAAAAGCAGGGGTGGTGGCTACACCTTC; CDR3 protein: CASSYKSRGGGYTF; clone size: NA; V gene: TRBV6-5; D gene: NA; J gene: TRBJ1-2
CDR3 DNA: TGCGCCAGCAGCTTGGGCAGGGGGAACACTGAAGCTTTCTTT; CDR3 protein: CASSLGRGNTEAFF; clone size: NA; V gene: TRBV5-1; D gene: NA; J gene: TRBJ1-1
CDR3 DNA: TGTGCCACCAGCAGAGTTATCGACTATGGCTACACCTTC; CDR3 protein: CATSRVIDYGYTF; clone size: NA; V gene: TRBV15; D gene: NA; J gene: TRBJ1-2
CDR3 DNA: TGTGCCAGCAGCCCCGGGACCGGGGAGCTGTTTTTT; CDR3 protein: CASSPGTGELFF; clone size: NA; V gene: TRBV12-3/TRBV12-4; D gene: NA; J gene: TRBJ2-2
CDR3 DNA: TGTGCCACCAGCAGAGCGGGAGCCTACAATGAGCAGTTCTTC; CDR3 protein: CATSRAGAYNEQFF; clone size: NA; V gene: TRBV15; D gene: NA; J gene: TRBJ2-1
CDR3 DNA: TGTGCCAGCAGTGAAAGGATAGCGGGGGTCGAAGAGACCCAGTACTTC; CDR3 protein: CASSERIAGVEETQYF; clone size: once; V gene: TRBV6-1; D gene: TRBD2; J gene: TRBJ2-5
CDR3 DNA: TGTGCCAGCGGAACCGCCCAGGGACCGTCCTATGGCTACACCTTC; CDR3 protein: CASGTAQGPSYGYTF; clone size: NA; V gene: TRBV6-5; D gene: NA; J gene: TRBJ1-2
CDR3 DNA: TGTGCCAGCAGTCGCCGGACAGGGCAGTCCTACGAGCAGTACTTC; CDR3 protein: CASSRRTGQSYEQYF; clone size: NA; V gene: TRBV6-2/TRBV6-3; D gene: TRBD1; J gene: TRBJ2-7
CDR3 DNA: TGTGCCACCAGCAGCCTGAGTTGGTATGAGCAGTTCTTC; CDR3 protein: CATSSLSWYEQFF; clone size: NA; V gene: TRBV15; D gene: NA; J gene: TRBJ2-1
CDR3 DNA: TGTGCCAGCAGCGCGCCATTGGCGGGGCCTCTCCAAGAGACCCAGTACTTC; CDR3 protein: CASSAPLAGPLQETQYF; clone size: once; V gene: TRBV9; D gene: NA; J gene: TRBJ2-5
CDR3 DNA: TGTGCCAGCAGCCCCTTTGAAAGGCCCGAATACAATGAGCAGTTCTTC; CDR3 protein: CASSPFERPEYNEQFF; clone size: NA; V gene: TRBV11-2; D gene: NA; J gene: TRBJ2-1
CDR3 DNA: TGCGCCAGCAGCCAAGGGTACGATAACTATGGCTACACCTTC; CDR3 protein: CASSQGYDNYGYTF; clone size: NA; V gene: TRBV4-3; D gene: NA; J gene: TRBJ1-2
CDR3 DNA: TGTGCCAGCAGTGACTTAGCTAGCGGGAGGGATGAGCAGTTCTTC; CDR3 protein: CASSDLASGRDEQFF; clone size: NA; V gene: TRBV6-4; D gene: TRBD2; J gene: TRBJ2-1
CDR3 DNA: TGTGCCAGCAGCTTGGAGCGATACGAGCAGTACTTC; CDR3 protein: CASSLERYEQYF; clone size: NA; V gene: TRBV5-4; D gene: NA; J gene: TRBJ2-7
CDR3 DNA: TGTGCTAGTGGTTTGGGCCTAGCCGTGGGGGGAAACATTCAGTACTTC; CDR3 protein: CASGLGLAVGGNIQYF; clone size: NA; V gene: TRBV12-5; D gene: NA; J gene: TRBJ2-4
CDR3 DNA: TGTGCCAGCAGCGCTTCTAATCCGGGAGCAGATACGCAGTATTTT; CDR3 protein: CASSASNPGADTQYF; clone size: few; V gene: TRBV9; D gene: NA; J gene: TRBJ2-3
CDR3 DNA: TGTGCCAGCAGCGTAATAACTAGTTCAGATACGCAGTATTTT; CDR3 protein: CASSVITSSDTQYF; clone size: once; V gene: TRBV9; D gene: NA; J gene: TRBJ2-3
CDR3 DNA: TGTGCCAGCAGTGACGGTGGGGAGTACCAAGAGACCCAGTACTTC; CDR3 protein: CASSDGGEYQETQYF; clone size: NA; V gene: TRBV25-1; D gene: NA; J gene: TRBJ2-5
CDR3 DNA: TGTGCCAGCAGCCAAGGGCCCCACCGCACAGATACGCAGTATTTT; CDR3 protein: CASSQGPHRTDTQYF; clone size: NA; V gene: TRBV11-3; D gene: NA; J gene: TRBJ2-3
CDR3 DNA: TGTGCCAGCAGCGTCGGGGGGGACAGACTCTACAATGAGCAGTTCTTC; CDR3 protein: CASSVGGDRLYNEQFF; clone size: NA; V gene: TRBV9; D gene: NA; J gene: TRBJ2-1
CDR3 DNA: TGTGCCAGCAGCTTAGCTGGGGACAGTCAAGAGACCCAGTACTTC; CDR3 protein: CASSLAGDSQETQYF; clone size: NA; V gene: TRBV7-9; D gene: TRBD1; J gene: TRBJ2-5
CDR3 DNA: TGTGCCAGCTCACCCCAGGGGGCAGGGAGCAATCAGCCCCAGCATTTT; CDR3 protein: CASSPQGAGSNQPQHF; clone size: NA; V gene: TRBV18; D gene: TRBD1; J gene: TRBJ1-5
CDR3 DNA: TGTGCCAGCAGCTCCGGACTAGCGGGGGGTACGCAGTATTTT; CDR3 protein: CASSSGLAGGTQYF; clone size: NA; V gene: TRBV11-2; D gene: TRBD2; J gene: TRBJ2-3
CDR3 DNA: TGTGCCAGCAGCTACCCGGACAGGGGAAGAAATGAAGCTTTCTTT; CDR3 protein: CASSYPDRGRNEAFF; clone size: NA; V gene: TRBV5-4; D gene: TRBD1; J gene: TRBJ1-1
CDR3 DNA: TGTGCCAGCAGTTCCGACACGCGCGGTGGCTACACCTTC; CDR3 protein: CASSSDTRGGYTF; clone size: once; V gene: TRBV28; D gene: NA; J gene: TRBJ1-2
CDR3 DNA: TGTGCCAGCTCACCCACAATAAGCTCCTATAATTCACCCCTCCACTTT; CDR3 protein: CASSPTISSYNSPLHF; clone size: NA; V gene: TRBV18; D gene: NA; J gene: TRBJ1-6
CDR3 DNA: TGTGCCAGCAGTCTAGCGGGAGTCGCGGAGACCCAGTACTTC; CDR3 protein: CASSLAGVAETQYF; clone size: once; V gene: TRBV6-2/TRBV6-3; D gene: TRBD2; J gene: TRBJ2-5